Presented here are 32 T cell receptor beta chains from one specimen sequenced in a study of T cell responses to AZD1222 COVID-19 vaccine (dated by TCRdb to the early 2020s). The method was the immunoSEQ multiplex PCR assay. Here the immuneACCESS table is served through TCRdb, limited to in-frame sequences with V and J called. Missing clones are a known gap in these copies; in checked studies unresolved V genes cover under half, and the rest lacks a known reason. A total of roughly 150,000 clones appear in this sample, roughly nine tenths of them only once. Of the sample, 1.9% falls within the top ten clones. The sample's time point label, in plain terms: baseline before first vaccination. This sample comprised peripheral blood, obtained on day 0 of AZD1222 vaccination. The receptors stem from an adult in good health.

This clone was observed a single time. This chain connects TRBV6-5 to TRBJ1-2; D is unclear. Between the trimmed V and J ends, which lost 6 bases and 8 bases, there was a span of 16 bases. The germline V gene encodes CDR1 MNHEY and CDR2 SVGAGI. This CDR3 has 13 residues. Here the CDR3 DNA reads TGTGCCAGCAGCGAGGGCGGAGCGGGGGGCTACACCTTC. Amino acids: CASSEGGAGGYTF.

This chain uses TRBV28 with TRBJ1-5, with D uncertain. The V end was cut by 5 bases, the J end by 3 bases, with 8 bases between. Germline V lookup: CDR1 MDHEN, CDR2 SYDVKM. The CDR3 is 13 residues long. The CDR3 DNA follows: TGTGCCAGCAGTCCTCAGGACAATCAGCCCCAGCATTTT. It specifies CASSPQDNQPQHF.

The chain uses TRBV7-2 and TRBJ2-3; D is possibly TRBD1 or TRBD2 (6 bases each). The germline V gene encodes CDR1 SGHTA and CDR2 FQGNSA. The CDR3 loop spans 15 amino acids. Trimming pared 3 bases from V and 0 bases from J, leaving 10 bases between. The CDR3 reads CASSFEGGSTDTQYF. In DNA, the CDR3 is TGTGCCAGCAGCTTTGAGGGGGGAAGCACAGATACGCAGTATTTT.

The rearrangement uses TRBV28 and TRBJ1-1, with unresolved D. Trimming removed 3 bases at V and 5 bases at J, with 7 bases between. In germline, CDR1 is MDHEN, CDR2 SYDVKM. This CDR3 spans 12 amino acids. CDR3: CASSLALTEAFF. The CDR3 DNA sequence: TGTGCCAGCAGTTTGGCATTAACTGAAGCTTTCTTT.

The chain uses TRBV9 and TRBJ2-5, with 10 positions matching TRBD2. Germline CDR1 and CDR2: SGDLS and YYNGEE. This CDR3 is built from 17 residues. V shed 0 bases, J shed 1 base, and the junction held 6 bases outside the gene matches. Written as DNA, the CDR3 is TGTGCCAGCAGCGTAGGGTGGCTAGCGGGGGTCCAAGAGACCCAGTACTTC. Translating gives CASSVGWLAGVQETQYF.

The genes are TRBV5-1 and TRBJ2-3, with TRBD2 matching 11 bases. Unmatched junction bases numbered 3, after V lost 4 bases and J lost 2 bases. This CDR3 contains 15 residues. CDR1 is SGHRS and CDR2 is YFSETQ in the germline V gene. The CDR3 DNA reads TGCGCCAGCAGCCGTAGCGGGAGGGACACAGATACGCAGTATTTT. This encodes CASSRSGRDTDTQYF.

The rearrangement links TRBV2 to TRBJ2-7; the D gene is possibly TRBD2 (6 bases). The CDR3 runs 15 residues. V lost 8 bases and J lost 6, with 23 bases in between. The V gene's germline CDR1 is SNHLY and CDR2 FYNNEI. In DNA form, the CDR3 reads TGTGCCAGCTCGGAGGTTAGGAGGGCAACTGGCGAGCAGTACTTC. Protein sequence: CASSEVRRATGEQYF.

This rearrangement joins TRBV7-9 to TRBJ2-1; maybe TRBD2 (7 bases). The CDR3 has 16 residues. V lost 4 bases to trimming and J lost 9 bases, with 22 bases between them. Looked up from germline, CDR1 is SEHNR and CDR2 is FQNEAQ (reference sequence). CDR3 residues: CASSSPRRQGRVEQFF. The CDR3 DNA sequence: TGTGCCAGCAGCTCACCACGGCGGCAGGGGAGGGTTGAGCAGTTCTTC.

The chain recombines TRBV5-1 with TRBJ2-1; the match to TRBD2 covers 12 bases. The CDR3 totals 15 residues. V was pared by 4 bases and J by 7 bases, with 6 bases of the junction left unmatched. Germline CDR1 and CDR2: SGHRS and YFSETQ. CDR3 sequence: CASSASGREGNEQFF. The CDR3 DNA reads TGCGCCAGCAGCGCTAGCGGGAGGGAAGGAAATGAGCAGTTCTTC.

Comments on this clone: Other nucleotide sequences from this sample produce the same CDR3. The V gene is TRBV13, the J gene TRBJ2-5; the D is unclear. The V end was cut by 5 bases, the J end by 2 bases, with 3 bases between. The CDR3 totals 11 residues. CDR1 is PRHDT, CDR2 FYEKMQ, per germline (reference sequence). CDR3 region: CASSLQETQYF. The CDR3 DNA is TGTGCCAGCAGCCTTCAAGAGACCCAGTACTTC.

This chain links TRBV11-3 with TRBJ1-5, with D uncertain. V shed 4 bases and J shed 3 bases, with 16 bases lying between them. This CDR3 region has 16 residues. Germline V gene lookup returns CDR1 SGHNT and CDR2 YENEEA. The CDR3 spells CASSSPPDLNNQPQHF. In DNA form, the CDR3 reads TGTGCCAGCAGCTCCCCTCCGGACTTAAACAATCAGCCCCAGCATTTT.

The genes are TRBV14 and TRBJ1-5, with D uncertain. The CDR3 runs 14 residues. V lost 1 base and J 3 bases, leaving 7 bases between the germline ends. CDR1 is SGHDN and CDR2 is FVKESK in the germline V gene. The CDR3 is CASSQGGANQPQHF. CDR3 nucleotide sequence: TGTGCCAGCAGCCAAGGAGGTGCCAATCAGCCCCAGCATTTT.

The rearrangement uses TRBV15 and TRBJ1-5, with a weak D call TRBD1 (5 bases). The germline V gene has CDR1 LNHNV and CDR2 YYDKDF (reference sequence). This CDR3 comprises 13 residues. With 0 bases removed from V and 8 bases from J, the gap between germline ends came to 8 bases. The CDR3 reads CATSRDTREPQHF. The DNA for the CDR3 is TGTGCCACCAGCAGAGATACCAGGGAGCCCCAGCATTTT.

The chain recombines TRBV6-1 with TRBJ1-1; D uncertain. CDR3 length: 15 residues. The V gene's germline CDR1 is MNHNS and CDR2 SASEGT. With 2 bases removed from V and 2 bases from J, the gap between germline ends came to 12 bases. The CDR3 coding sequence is TGTGCCAGCAGTGAAACCGTGGTACTTAACACTGAAGCTTTCTTT. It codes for CASSETVVLNTEAFF.

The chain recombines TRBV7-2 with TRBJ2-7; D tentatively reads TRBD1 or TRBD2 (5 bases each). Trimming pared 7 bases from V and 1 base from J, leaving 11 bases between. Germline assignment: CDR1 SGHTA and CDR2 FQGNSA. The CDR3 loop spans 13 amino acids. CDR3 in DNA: TGTGCCAGCAAGATGGGGGATTCCTACGAGCAGTACTTC. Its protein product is CASKMGDSYEQYF.

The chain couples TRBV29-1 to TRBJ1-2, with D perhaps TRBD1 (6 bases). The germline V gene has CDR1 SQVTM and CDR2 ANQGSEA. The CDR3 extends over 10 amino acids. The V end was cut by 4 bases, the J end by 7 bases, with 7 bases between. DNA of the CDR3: TGCAGCGTTGGCAGGGGTGGCTACACCTTC. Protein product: CSVGRGGYTF. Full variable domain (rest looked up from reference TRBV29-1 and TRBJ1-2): SAVISQKPSRDICQRGTSLTIQCQVDSQVTMMFWYRQQPGQSLTLIATANQGSEATYESGFVIDKFPISRPNLTFSTLTVSNMSPEDSSIYLCSVGRGGYTFGSGTRLTVV.

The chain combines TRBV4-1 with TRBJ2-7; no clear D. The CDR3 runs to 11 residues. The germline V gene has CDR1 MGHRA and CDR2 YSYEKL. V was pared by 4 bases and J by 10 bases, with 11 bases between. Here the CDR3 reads CASSPPRIQYF. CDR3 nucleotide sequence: TGCGCCAGCAGCCCTCCTCGGATACAGTACTTC.

CDR3 coding DNA: TGTGCCTGGAGTGGTTCGGGGACAGGGGGCGGGGGTCAGCCCCAGCATTTT. Protein sequence: CAWSGSGTGGGGQPQHF. The chain links TRBV30 to TRBJ1-5; 12 bases match TRBD1. This CDR3 has 17 residues. V lost 1 base, J lost 6 bases, and 10 bases stayed unmatched. The germline V gene has CDR1 GTSNPN and CDR2 SVGIG (reference sequence).

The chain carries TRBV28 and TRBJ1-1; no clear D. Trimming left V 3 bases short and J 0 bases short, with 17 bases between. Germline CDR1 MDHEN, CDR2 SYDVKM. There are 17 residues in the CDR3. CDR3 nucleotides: TGTGCCAGCAGTTTTGGTTTGGGGTTTCGGATGAACACTGAAGCTTTCTTT. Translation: CASSFGLGFRMNTEAFF.

CDR3 region: CASSYSTSGGTEAFF. The CDR3 DNA sequence: TGTGCCAGCAGTTACTCAACGTCAGGGGGGACTGAAGCTTTCTTT. The V call is TRBV6-6, the J call TRBJ1-1, with 7 bases lining up with TRBD1. This CDR3 comprises 15 residues. The ends lost 0 bases at V and 5 bases at J; junction bases unmatched: 6. Germline CDR1 reads MNHNY; CDR2 reads SVGAGI (reference sequence).

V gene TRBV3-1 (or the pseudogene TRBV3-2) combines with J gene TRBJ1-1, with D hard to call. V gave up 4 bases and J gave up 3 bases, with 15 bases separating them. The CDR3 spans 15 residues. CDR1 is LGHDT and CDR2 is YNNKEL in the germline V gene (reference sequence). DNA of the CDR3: TGTGCCAGCAGCCCGAGGGCCCTCGGGGACACTGAAGCTTTCTTT. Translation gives CASSPRALGDTEAFF.

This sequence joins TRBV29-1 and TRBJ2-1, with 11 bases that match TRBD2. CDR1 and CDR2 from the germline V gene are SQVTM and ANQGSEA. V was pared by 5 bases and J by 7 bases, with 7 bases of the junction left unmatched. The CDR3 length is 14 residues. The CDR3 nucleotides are TGCAGCGTTCATAGCGGGAGGGGGGGGAATGAGCAGTTCTTC. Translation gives CSVHSGRGGNEQFF.

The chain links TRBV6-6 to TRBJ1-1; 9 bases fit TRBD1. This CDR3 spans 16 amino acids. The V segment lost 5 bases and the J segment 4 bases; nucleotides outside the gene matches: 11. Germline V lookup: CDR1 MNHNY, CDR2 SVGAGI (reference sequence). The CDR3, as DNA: TGTGCCAGCAGTACATACAGGGGGCAACGTACCACTGAAGCTTTCTTT. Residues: CASSTYRGQRTTEAFF.

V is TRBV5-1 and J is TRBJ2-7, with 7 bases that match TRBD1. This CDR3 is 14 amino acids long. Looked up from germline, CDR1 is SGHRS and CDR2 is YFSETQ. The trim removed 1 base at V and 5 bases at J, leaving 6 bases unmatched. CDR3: CASSLRPGGNEQYF. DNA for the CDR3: TGCGCCAGCAGCTTGCGGCCAGGGGGAAACGAGCAGTACTTC.

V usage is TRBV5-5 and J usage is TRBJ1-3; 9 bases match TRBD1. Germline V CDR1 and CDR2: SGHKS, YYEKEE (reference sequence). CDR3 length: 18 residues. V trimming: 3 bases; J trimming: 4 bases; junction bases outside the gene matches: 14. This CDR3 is CASSSIPDRGAGGNTIYF. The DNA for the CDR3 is TGTGCCAGCAGCTCAATTCCGGACAGGGGCGCAGGAGGAAACACCATATATTTT.

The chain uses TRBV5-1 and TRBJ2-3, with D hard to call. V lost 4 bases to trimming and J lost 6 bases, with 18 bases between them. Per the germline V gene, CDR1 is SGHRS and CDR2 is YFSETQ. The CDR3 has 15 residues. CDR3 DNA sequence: TGCGCCAGCAGCCCATCGAGTCTCTTTGTGGATACGCAGTATTTT. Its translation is CASSPSSLFVDTQYF.

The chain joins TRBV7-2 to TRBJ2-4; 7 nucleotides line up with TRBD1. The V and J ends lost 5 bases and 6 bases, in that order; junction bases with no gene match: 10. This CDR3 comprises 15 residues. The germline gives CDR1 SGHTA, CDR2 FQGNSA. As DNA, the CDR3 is TGTGCCAGCAGCCTACAAGGGGGCGCAAGAAACATTCAGTACTTC. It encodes CASSLQGGARNIQYF.

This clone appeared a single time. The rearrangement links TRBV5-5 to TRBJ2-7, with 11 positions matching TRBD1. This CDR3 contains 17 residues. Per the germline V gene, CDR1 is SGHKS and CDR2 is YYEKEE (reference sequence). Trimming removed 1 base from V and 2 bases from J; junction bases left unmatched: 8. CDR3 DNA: TGTGCCAGCAGCTTGTCCGTGGTGGGACAGGGGGCCTACGAGCAGTACTTC. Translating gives CASSLSVVGQGAYEQYF.

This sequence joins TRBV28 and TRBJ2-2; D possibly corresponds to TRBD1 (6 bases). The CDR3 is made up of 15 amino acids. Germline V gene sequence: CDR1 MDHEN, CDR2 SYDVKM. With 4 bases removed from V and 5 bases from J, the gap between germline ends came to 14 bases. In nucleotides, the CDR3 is TGTGCCAGCAGTTCATCAGGGGTGGGAACCGGGGAGCTGTTTTTT. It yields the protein CASSSSGVGTGELFF.

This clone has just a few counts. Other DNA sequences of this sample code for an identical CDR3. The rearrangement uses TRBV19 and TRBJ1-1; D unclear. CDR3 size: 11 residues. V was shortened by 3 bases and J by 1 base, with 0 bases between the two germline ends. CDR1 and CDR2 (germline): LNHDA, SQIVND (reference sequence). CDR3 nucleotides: TGTGCCAGTAGTATGAACACTGAAGCTTTCTTT. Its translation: CASSMNTEAFF.

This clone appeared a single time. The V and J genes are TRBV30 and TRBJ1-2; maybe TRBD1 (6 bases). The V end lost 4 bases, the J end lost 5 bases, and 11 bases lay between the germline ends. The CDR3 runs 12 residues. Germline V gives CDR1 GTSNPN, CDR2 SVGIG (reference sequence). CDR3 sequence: CAWNPGAYGYTF. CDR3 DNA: TGTGCCTGGAACCCAGGGGCGTATGGCTACACCTTC.

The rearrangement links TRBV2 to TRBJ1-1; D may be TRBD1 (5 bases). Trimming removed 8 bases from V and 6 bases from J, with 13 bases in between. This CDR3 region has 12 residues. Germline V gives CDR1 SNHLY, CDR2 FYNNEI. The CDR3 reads CASGGIYAEAFF. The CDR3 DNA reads TGTGCCAGCGGGGGAATCTACGCTGAAGCTTTCTTT.